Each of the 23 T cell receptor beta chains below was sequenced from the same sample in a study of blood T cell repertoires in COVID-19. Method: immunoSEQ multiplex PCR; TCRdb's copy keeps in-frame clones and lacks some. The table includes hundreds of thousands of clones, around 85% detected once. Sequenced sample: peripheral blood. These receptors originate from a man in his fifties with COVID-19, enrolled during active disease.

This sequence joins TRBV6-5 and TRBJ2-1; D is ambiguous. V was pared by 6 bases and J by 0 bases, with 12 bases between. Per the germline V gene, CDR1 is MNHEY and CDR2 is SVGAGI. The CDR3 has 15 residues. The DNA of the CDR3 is TGTGCCAGCAGCTCGACACCGAGCTCCTACAATGAGCAGTTCTTC. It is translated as CASSSTPSSYNEQFF.

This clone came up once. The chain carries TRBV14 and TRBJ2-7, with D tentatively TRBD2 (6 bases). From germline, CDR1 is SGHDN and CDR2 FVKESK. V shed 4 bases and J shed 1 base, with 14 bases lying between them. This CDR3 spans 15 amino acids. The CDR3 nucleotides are TGTGCCAGCAGCCCCCTAAACCGGGGGTCCTACGAGCAGTACTTC. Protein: CASSPLNRGSYEQYF.

The CDR3 loop reads CAWGDRSNQPQHF. Written as DNA, the CDR3 is TGTGCCTGGGGGGACAGGAGCAATCAGCCCCAGCATTTT. The chain links TRBV30 to TRBJ1-5; 8 positions match TRBD1. Germline lookup yields CDR1 GTSNPN and CDR2 SVGIG (reference sequence). The CDR3 is 13 residues long. J lost 1 base, V lost 5 bases, and 1 base had no gene match.

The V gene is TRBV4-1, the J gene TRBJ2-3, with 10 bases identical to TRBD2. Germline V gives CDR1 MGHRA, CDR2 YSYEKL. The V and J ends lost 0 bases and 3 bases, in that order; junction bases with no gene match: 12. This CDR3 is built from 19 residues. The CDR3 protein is CASSQDVLAGEFGTDTQYF. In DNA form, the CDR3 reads TGCGCCAGCAGCCAAGATGTCCTAGCGGGGGAGTTCGGGACAGATACGCAGTATTTT.

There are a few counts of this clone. The CDR3 nucleotides are TGTGCCAGCAGCTCCTTCGGACAGAGGGGAACCGGGGAGCTGTTTTTT. Its translation: CASSSFGQRGTGELFF. The rearrangement joins TRBV11-1 to TRBJ2-2; a weak D match, TRBD1 (6 bases). This CDR3 is 16 amino acids long. The V gene's germline CDR1 is SGHAT and CDR2 FQDESV (reference sequence). V lost 4 bases and J lost 5, with 17 bases in between.

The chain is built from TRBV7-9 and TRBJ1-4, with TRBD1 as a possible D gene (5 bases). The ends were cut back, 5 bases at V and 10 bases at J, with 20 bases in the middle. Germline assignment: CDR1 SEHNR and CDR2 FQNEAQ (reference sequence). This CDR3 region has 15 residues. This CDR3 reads CASSILTADRGKLFF. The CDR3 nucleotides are TGTGCCAGCAGCATCCTGACAGCCGACAGAGGAAAACTGTTTTTT. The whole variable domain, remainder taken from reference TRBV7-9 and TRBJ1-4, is DTGVSQNPRHKITKRGQNVTFRCDPISEHNRLYWYRQTLGQGPEFLTYFQNEAQLEKSRLLSDRFSAERPKGSFSTLEIQRTEQGDSAMYLCASSILTADRGKLFFGSGTQLSVL.

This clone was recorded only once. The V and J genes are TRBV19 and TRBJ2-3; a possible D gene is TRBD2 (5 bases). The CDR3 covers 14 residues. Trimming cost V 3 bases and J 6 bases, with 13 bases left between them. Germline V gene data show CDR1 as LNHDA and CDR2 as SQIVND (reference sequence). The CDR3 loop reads CASSIGVAWDTQYF. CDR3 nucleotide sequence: TGTGCCAGTAGTATCGGGGTAGCGTGGGATACGCAGTATTTT. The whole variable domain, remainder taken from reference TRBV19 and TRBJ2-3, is DGGITQSPKYLFRKEGQNVTLSCEQNLNHDAMYWYRQDPGQGLRLIYYSQIVNDFQKGDIAEGYSVSREKKESFPLTVTSAQKNPTAFYLCASSIGVAWDTQYFGPGTRLTVL.

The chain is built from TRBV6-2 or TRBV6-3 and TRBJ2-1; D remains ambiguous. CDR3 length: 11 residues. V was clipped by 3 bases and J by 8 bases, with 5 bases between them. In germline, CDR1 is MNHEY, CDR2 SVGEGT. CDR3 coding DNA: TGTGCCAGCAGTTATATATATGAGCAGTTCTTC. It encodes CASSYIYEQFF.

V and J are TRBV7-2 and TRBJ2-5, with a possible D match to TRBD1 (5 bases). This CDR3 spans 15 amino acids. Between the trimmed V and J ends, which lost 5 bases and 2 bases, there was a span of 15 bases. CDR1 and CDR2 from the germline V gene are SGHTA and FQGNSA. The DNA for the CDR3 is TGTGCCAGCAGCCCCCCTGGAACAGGTCAAGAGACCCAGTACTTC. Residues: CASSPPGTGQETQYF.

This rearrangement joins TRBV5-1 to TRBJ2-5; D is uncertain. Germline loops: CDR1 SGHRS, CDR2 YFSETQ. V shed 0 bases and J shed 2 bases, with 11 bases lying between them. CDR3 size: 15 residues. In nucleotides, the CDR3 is TGCGCCAGCAGCTTGGGACAAACCCCGCAAGAGACCCAGTACTTC. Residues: CASSLGQTPQETQYF.

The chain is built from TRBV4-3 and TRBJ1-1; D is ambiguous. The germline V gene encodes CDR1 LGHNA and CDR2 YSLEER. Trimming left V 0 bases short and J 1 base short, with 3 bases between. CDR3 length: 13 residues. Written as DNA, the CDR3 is TGCGCCAGCAGCCAAGACTCGAACACTGAAGCTTTCTTT. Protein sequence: CASSQDSNTEAFF.

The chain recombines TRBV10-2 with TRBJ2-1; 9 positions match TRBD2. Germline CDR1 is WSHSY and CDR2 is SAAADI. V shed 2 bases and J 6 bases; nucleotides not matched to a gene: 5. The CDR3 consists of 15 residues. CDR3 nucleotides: TGCGCCAGCAGTGAGCTGGGACTAGCAGGCAATGAGCAGTTCTTC. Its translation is CASSELGLAGNEQFF.

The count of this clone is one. As DNA, the CDR3 is TGCGCCAGCAGCCAATCGACAATCGACAGGGGCTATTCACCCCTCCACTTT. Amino acids: CASSQSTIDRGYSPLHF. The chain uses TRBV4-1 and TRBJ1-6; 8 nucleotides align to TRBD1. V gave up 2 bases and J gave up 8 bases; unmatched junction bases: 11. The germline V gene has CDR1 MGHRA and CDR2 YSYEKL. This CDR3 region has 17 residues.

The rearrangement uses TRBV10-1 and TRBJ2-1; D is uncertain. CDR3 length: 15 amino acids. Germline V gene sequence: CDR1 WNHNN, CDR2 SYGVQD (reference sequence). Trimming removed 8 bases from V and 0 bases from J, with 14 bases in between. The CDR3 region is CASLSPPSSYNEQFF. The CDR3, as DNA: TGCGCCAGCTTAAGTCCACCGAGCTCCTACAATGAGCAGTTCTTC.

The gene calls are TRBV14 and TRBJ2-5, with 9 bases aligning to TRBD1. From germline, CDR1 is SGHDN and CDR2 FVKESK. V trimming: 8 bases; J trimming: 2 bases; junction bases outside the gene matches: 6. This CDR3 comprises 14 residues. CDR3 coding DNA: TGTGCCAGCCCGGGACAGGGAGATCAAGAGACCCAGTACTTC. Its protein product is CASPGQGDQETQYF.

The CDR3 here is CASSQGYSEYF. The CDR3 region has the DNA TGTGCCAGCAGCCAAGGGTACTCGGAGTACTTC. This rearrangement joins TRBV14 to TRBJ2-7; D gene uncertain. Germline values: CDR1 SGHDN, CDR2 FVKESK. This CDR3 is built from 11 residues. The V end lost 1 base, the J end lost 11 bases, and 9 bases lay between the germline ends.

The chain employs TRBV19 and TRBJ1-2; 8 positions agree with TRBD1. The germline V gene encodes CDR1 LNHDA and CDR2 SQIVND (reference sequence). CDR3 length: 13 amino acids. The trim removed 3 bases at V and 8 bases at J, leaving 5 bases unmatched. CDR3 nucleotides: TGTGCCAGTAGTATGGTAACAGGGGGGGGCTACACCTTC. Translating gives CASSMVTGGGYTF.

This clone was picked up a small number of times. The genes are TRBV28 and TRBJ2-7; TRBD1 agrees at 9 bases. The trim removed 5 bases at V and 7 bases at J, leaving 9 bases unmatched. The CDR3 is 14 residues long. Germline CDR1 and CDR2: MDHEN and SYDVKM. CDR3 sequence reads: CASSLGQGMGEQYF. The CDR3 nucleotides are TGTGCCAGCAGTCTCGGACAGGGGATGGGGGAGCAGTACTTC. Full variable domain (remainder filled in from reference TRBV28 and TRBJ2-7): DVKVTQSSRYLVKRTGEKVFLECVQDMDHENMFWYRQDPGLGLRLIYFSYDVKMKEKGDIPEGYSVSREKKERFSLILESASTNQTSMYLCASSLGQGMGEQYFGPGTRLTVT.

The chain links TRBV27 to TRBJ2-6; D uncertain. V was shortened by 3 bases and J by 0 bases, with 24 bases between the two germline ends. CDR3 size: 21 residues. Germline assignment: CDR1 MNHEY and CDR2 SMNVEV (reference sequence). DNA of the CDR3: TGTGCCAGCAGTTTGTCGATGGAGAGTCCCGGCCTAAACTCTGGGGCCAACGTCCTGACTTTC. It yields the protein CASSLSMESPGLNSGANVLTF.

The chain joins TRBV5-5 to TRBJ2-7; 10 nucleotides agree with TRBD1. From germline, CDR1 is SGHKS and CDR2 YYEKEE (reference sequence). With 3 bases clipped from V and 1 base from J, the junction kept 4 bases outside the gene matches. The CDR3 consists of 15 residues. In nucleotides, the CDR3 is TGTGCCAGCAGCTCCAGACAGGGGGCGTCCTACGAGCAGTACTTC. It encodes CASSSRQGASYEQYF.

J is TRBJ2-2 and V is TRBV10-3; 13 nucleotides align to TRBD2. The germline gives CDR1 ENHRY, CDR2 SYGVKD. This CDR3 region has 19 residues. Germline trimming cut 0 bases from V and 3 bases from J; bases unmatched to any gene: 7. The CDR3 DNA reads TGTGCCATCAGTGAGTCACTACGACTAGCGGGGGGTTACACCGGGGAGCTGTTTTTT. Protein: CAISESLRLAGGYTGELFF.

Written as DNA, the CDR3 is TGTGCCAGCAGCCTCATCGGGGTACGCACTGCTGGGGCCAACGTCCTGACTTTC. It codes for CASSLIGVRTAGANVLTF. The rearrangement joins TRBV7-9 to TRBJ2-6; TRBD2 might be the D (5 bases). The V and J ends lost 5 bases and 2 bases respectively, with 19 bases between them. Germline CDR1 SEHNR, CDR2 FQNEAQ (reference sequence). The CDR3 is made up of 18 amino acids.

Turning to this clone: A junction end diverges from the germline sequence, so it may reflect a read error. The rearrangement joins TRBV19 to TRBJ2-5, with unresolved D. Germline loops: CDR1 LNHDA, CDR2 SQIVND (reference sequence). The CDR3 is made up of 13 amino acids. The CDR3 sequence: CASTLRGQGTQYF. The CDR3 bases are TGTGCCAGCACTCTGCGCGGTCAAGGGACCCAGTACTTC.